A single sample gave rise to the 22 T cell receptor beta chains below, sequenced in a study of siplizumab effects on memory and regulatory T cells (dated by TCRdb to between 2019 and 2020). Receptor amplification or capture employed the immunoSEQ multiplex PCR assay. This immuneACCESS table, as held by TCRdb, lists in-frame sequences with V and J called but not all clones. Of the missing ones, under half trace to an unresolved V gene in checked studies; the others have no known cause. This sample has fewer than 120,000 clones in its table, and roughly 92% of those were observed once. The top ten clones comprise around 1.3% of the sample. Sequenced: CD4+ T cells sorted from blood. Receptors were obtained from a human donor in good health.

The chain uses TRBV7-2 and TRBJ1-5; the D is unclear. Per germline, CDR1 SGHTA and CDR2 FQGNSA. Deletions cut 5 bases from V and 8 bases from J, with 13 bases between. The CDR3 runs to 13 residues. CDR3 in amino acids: CASSPDLREPQHF. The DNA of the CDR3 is TGTGCCAGCAGCCCAGATCTTCGGGAGCCCCAGCATTTT.

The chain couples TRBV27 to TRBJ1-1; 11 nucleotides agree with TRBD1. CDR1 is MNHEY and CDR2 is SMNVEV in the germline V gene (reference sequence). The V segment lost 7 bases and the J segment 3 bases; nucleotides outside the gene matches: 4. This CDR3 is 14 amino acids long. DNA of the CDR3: TGTGCCAGCAATCGGGACAGGGGGGACACTGAAGCTTTCTTT. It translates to CASNRDRGDTEAFF.

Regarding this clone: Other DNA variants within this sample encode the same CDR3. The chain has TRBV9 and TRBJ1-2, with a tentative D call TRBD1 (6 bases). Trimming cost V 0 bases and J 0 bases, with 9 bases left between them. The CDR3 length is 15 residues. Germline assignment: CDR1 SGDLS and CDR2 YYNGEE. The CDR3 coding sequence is TGTGCCAGCAGCGTAGGGGGGACACCTAACTATGGCTACACCTTC. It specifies CASSVGGTPNYGYTF.

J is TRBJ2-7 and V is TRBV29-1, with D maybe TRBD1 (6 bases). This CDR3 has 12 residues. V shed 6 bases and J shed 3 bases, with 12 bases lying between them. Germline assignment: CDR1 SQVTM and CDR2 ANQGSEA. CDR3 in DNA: TGCAGCGTGACCGGGACAAACTACGAGCAGTACTTC. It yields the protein CSVTGTNYEQYF.

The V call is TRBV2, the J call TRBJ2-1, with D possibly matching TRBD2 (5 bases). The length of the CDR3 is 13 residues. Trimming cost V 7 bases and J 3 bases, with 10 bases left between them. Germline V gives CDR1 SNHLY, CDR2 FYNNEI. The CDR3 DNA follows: TGTGCCAGCAAGCCGGGGAGCTACAATGAGCAGTTCTTC. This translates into CASKPGSYNEQFF.

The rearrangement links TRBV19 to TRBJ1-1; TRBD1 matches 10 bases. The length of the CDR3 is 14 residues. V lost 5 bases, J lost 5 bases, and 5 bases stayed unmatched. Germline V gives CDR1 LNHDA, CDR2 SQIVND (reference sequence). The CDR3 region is CASSPTGGRTEAFF. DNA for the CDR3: TGTGCCAGTAGTCCGACAGGGGGCAGAACTGAAGCTTTCTTT.

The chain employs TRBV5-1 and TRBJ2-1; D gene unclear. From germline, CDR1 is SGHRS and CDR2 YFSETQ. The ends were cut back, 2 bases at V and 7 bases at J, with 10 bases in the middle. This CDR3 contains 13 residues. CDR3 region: CASSLGPTNEQFF. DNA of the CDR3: TGCGCCAGCAGCTTAGGGCCGACAAATGAGCAGTTCTTC.

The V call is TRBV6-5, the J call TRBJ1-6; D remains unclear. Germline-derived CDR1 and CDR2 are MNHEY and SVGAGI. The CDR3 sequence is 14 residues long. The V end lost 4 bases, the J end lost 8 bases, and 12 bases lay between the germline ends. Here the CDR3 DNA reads TGTGCCAGCAGTTTGGGGAGGGAGCATTCACCCCTCCACTTT. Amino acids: CASSLGREHSPLHF.

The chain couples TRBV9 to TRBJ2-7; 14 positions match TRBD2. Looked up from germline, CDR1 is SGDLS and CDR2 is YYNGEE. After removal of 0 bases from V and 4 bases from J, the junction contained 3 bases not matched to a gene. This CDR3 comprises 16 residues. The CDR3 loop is CASSVGGTSGSYEQYF. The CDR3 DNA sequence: TGTGCCAGCAGCGTAGGGGGGACTAGCGGGAGTTACGAGCAGTACTTC.

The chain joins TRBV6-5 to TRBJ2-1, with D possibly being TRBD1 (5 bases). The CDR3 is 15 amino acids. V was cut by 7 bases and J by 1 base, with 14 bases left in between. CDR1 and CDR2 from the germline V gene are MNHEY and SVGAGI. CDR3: CASKRGYLSYNEQFF. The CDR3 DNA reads TGTGCCAGCAAAAGGGGATACCTTTCCTACAATGAGCAGTTCTTC.

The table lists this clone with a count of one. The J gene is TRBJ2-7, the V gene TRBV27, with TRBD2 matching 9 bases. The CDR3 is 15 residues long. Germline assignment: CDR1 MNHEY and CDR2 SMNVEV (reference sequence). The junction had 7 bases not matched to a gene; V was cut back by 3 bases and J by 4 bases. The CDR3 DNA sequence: TGTGCCAGCAGTTTCCTGGCGGGAGGGGGGTACGAGCAGTACTTC. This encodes CASSFLAGGGYEQYF.

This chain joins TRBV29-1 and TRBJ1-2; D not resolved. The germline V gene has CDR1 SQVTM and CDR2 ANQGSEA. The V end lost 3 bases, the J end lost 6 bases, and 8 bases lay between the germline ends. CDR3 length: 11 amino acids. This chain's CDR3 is CSVEGRDGYTF. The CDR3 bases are TGCAGCGTTGAGGGCCGGGATGGCTACACCTTC.

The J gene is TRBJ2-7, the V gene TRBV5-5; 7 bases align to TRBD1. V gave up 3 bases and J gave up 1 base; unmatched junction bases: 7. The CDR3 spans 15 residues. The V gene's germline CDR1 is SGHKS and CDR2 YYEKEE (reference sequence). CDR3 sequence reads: CASSWTGHASYEQYF. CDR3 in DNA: TGTGCCAGCAGCTGGACAGGCCACGCATCCTACGAGCAGTACTTC.

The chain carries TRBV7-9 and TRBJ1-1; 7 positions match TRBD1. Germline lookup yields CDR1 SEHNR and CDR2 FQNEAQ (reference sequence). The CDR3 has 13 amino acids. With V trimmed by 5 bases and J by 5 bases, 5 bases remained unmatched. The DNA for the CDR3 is TGTGCCAGCAGCGTTTACAGGGGTACTGAAGCTTTCTTT. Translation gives CASSVYRGTEAFF.

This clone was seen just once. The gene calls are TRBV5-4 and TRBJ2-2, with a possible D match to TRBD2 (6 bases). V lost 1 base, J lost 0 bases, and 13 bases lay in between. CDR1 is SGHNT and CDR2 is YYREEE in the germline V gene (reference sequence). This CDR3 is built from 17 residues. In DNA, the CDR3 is TGTGCCAGCAGCTTGCAGGGACTTACCTCGAACACCGGGGAGCTGTTTTTT. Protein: CASSLQGLTSNTGELFF.

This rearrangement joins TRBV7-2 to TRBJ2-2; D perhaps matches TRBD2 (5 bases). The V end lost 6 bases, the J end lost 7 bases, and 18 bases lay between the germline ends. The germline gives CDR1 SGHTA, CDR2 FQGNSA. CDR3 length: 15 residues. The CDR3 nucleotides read TGTGCCAGCAGTTTGCCTGCCCCACGGGACGGGGAGCTGTTTTTT. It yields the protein CASSLPAPRDGELFF. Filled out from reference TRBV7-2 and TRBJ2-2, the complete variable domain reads GAGVSQSPSNKVTEKGKDVELRCDPISGHTALYWYRQSLGQGLEFLIYFQGNSAPDKSGLPSDRFSAERTGGSVSTLTIQRTQQEDSAVYLCASSLPAPRDGELFFGEGSRLTVL.

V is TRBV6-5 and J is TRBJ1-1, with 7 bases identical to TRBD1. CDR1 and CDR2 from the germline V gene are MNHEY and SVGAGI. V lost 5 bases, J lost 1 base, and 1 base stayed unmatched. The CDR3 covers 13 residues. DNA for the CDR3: TGTGCCAGCAGTGGGACAGCGAACACTGAAGCTTTCTTT. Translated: CASSGTANTEAFF.

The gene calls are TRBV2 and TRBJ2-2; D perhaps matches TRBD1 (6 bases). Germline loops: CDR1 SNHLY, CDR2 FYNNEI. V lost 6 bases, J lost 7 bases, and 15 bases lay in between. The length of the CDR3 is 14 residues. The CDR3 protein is CASRGDTLNGELFF. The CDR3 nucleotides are TGTGCCAGCAGGGGGGACACCTTAAACGGGGAGCTGTTTTTT.

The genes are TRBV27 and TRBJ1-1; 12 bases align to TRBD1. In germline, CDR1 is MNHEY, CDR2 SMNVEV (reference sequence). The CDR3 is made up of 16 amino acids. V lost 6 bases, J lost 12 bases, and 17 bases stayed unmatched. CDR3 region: CASRKSGTGGAGGTFF. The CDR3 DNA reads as TGTGCCAGCAGAAAGTCCGGGACAGGGGGCGCGGGAGGGACTTTCTTT.

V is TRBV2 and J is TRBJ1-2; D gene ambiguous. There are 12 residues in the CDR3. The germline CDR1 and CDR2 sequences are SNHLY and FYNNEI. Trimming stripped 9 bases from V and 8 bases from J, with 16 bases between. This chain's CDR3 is CASTWDFEGYTF. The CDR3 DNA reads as TGTGCCAGTACCTGGGATTTTGAGGGCTACACCTTC.

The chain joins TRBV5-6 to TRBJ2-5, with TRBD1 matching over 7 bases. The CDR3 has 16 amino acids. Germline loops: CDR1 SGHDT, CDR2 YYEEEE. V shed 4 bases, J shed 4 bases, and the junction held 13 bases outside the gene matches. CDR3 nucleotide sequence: TGTGCCAGCAGCCCATGGACAGGAGCCCAAGTAGAGACCCAGTACTTC. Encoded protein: CASSPWTGAQVETQYF.

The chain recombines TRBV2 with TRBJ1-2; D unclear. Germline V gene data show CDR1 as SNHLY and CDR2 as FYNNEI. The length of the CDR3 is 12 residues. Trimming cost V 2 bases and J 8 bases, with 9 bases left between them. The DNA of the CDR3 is TGTGCCAGCAGTGAAACAGCGGAGGGCTACACCTTC. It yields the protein CASSETAEGYTF. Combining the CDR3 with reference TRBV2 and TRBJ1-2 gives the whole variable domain EPEVTQTPSHQVTQMGQEVILRCVPISNHLYFYWYRQILGQKVEFLVSFYNNEISEKSEIFDDQFSVERPDGSNFTLKIRSTKLEDSAMYFCASSETAEGYTFGSGTRLTVV.